The 24 T cell receptor beta chains given below trace back to one sample, sequenced in a study of Tregs in tolerant kidney transplant recipients. The repertoire was sequenced with immunoSEQ multiplex PCR; TCRdb's copy has only in-frame clones and lacks some. The sample carries about 100,000 clones, nearly 90% recorded once. Specimen: CD4+ T cells from blood, collected before the transplant. The receptor source for this set is a human donor who received a combined kidney and bone marrow transplant.

In this sample, this clone turned up once. The V call is TRBV9, the J call TRBJ1-5; D perhaps matches TRBD1 (5 bases). The CDR3 length is 14 residues. CDR1 and CDR2 from the germline V gene are SGDLS and YYNGEE. Trimming took 4 bases from V and 1 from J, leaving 9 bases between them. This CDR3 is CASSLGGSNQPQHF. The CDR3 DNA sequence: TGTGCCAGCAGCCTCGGGGGAAGCAATCAGCCCCAGCATTTT.

This sequence joins TRBV19 and TRBJ1-5; weak D call: TRBD1 (6 bases). The germline V gene encodes CDR1 LNHDA and CDR2 SQIVND (reference sequence). V shed 3 bases and J shed 6 bases, with 21 bases lying between them. The CDR3 is 17 residues long. This CDR3 reads CASSMRQGIRAPQPQHF. The CDR3 DNA reads as TGTGCCAGTAGTATGAGGCAGGGGATAAGGGCTCCTCAGCCCCAGCATTTT.

The chain joins TRBV18 to TRBJ2-5; 13 nucleotides agree with TRBD2. Germline assignment: CDR1 KGHSH and CDR2 LQKENI. V was clipped by 1 base and J by 1 base; unmatched bases: 6. The CDR3 contains 18 residues. CDR3 sequence (DNA): TGTGCCAGCTCACCACTTCCCAGACTAGCGGGGGGCCAAGAGACCCAGTACTTC. Protein sequence: CASSPLPRLAGGQETQYF.

The chain couples TRBV29-1 to TRBJ2-1; 9 positions agree with TRBD1. Trimming took 1 base from V and 16 from J; bases not matched to a gene: 11. Germline-derived CDR1 and CDR2 are SQVTM and ANQGSEA. The CDR3 covers 13 residues. CDR3 nucleotide sequence: TGCAGCGTTGAAGCTCACGGGGGACAGGGACCTTTCTTC. It translates to CSVEAHGGQGPFF.

CDR3 sequence (DNA): TGTGCCAGCAGCTCGGACAGGGGGGAAACTGAAGCTTTCTTT. Its translation: CASSSDRGETEAFF. This chain links TRBV7-6 with TRBJ1-1; 10 bases fit TRBD1. Germline values: CDR1 SGHVS, CDR2 FNYEAQ. With V trimmed by 4 bases and J by 5 bases, 4 bases remained unmatched. This CDR3 is 14 amino acids long.

The V call is TRBV10-3, the J call TRBJ1-1, with TRBD1 matching over 11 bases. V was clipped by 5 bases and J by 4 bases; unmatched bases: 6. The CDR3 runs 15 residues. The germline V gene has CDR1 ENHRY and CDR2 SYGVKD. The CDR3 DNA reads TGTGCCATCAGTAGGACAGGGGGCGCCGGCACTGAAGCTTTCTTT. It is translated as CAISRTGGAGTEAFF.

The chain employs TRBV7-9 and TRBJ1-2; 9 bases are a match to TRBD1. The CDR3 consists of 13 residues. J lost 10 bases, V lost 7 bases, and 10 bases had no gene match. From germline, CDR1 is SEHNR and CDR2 FQNEAQ (reference sequence). The CDR3 region has the DNA TGTGCCAGCACCGTCCCGGGACAGGGACTCTACACCTTC. Protein: CASTVPGQGLYTF.

The rearrangement joins TRBV2 to TRBJ2-7; D uncertain. The CDR3 spans 13 residues. Trimming removed 4 bases from V and 4 bases from J, with 11 bases in between. Germline V gene sequence: CDR1 SNHLY, CDR2 FYNNEI. CDR3 sequence (DNA): TGTGCCAGCAGTGGGGCCCTTAGATACGAGCAGTACTTC. Its protein is CASSGALRYEQYF.

This chain joins TRBV7-2 and TRBJ1-1; D not resolved. Trimming took 4 bases from V and 3 from J, leaving 18 bases between them. Germline V gene data show CDR1 as SGHTA and CDR2 as FQGNSA. The CDR3 extends over 16 amino acids. CDR3 sequence: CASSSTILAPYTEAFF. CDR3 sequence (DNA): TGTGCCAGCAGCTCCACCATACTCGCACCGTACACTGAAGCTTTCTTT.

This clone was recorded once. The chain recombines TRBV13 with TRBJ2-5; 7 bases are a match to TRBD1. Trimming at V came to 1 base and at J to 4 bases, leaving 12 bases not matched to a gene. From germline, CDR1 is PRHDT and CDR2 FYEKMQ (reference sequence). This CDR3 is 17 amino acids long. The CDR3 is CASSLESSGTERETQYF. The CDR3, as DNA: TGTGCCAGCAGCTTAGAGTCGTCAGGGACAGAGAGAGAGACCCAGTACTTC.

This clone occurred once. This chain joins TRBV9 and TRBJ1-2; the D is unclear. The CDR3 length is 14 residues. The V end lost 0 bases, the J end lost 4 bases, and 10 bases lay between the germline ends. Germline-derived CDR1 and CDR2 are SGDLS and YYNGEE. CDR3 nucleotides: TGTGCCAGCAGCGTAGGGGTAAGCGGCTATGGCTACACCTTC. It encodes CASSVGVSGYGYTF.

This clone has just a few counts. The gene calls are TRBV6-1 and TRBJ1-5; 9 bases line up with TRBD1. The CDR3 extends over 16 amino acids. With V trimmed by 4 bases and J by 2 bases, 6 bases remained unmatched. Germline CDR1 is MNHNS and CDR2 is SASEGT. CDR3: CASSAGQGKGNQPQHF. For the CDR3, the DNA is TGTGCCAGCAGTGCAGGACAGGGGAAGGGCAATCAGCCCCAGCATTTT.

The chain uses TRBV5-4 and TRBJ1-2; 8 nucleotides match TRBD1. The CDR3 extends over 14 amino acids. Germline CDR1 SGHNT, CDR2 YYREEE (reference sequence). The trim removed 1 base at V and 5 bases at J, leaving 4 bases unmatched. The CDR3 reads CASSLSRGLYGYTF. CDR3 nucleotide sequence: TGTGCCAGCAGCTTGTCCAGGGGGCTTTATGGCTACACCTTC.

The rearrangement joins TRBV5-1 to TRBJ2-1; 12 positions match TRBD2. CDR1 SGHRS and CDR2 YFSETQ come from the germline V gene. There are 17 residues in the CDR3. J lost 5 bases, V lost 0 bases, and 6 bases had no gene match. Written as DNA, the CDR3 is TGCGCCAGCAGCTTGGCCGGCCTAGCGGGAGGGGACAATGAGCAGTTCTTC. This sequence encodes CASSLAGLAGGDNEQFF.

CDR3 nucleotide sequence: TGTGCCAGCAGTGAAGGCAGCTATGGCTACACCTTC. Protein: CASSEGSYGYTF. The chain is built from TRBV6-1 and TRBJ1-2; D gene ambiguous. The length of the CDR3 is 12 residues. The germline gives CDR1 MNHNS, CDR2 SASEGT. V was cut by 1 base and J by 4 bases, with 4 bases left in between.

The genes are TRBV19 and TRBJ2-2, with 10 bases aligning to TRBD1. The CDR3 is made up of 16 amino acids. Germline V CDR1 and CDR2: LNHDA, SQIVND (reference sequence). Trimming at V came to 6 bases and at J to 5 bases, leaving 9 bases not matched to a gene. In DNA, the CDR3 is TGTGCCAGTAGCCCCCCGGGACAGGGGTTGACCGGGGAGCTGTTTTTT. Protein sequence: CASSPPGQGLTGELFF.

V usage is TRBV11-2 and J usage is TRBJ2-1, with 13 nucleotides matching TRBD2. Germline V lookup: CDR1 SGHAT, CDR2 FQNNGV. The ends lost 5 bases at V and 8 bases at J; junction bases unmatched: 12. The CDR3 contains 17 residues. CDR3 sequence reads: CASSPRTSGRSGHEQFF. The CDR3 DNA reads as TGTGCCAGCAGCCCAAGGACTAGCGGGAGATCTGGGCATGAGCAGTTCTTC.

The chain employs TRBV30 and TRBJ1-2, with D tentatively TRBD1 (5 bases). CDR3 length: 12 amino acids. The V and J ends lost 0 bases and 8 bases respectively, with 10 bases between them. Germline CDR1 and CDR2: GTSNPN and SVGIG (reference sequence). CDR3 loop: CAWSVGLGGYTF. The CDR3 nucleotides read TGTGCCTGGAGTGTGGGGCTGGGGGGCTACACCTTC.

The chain recombines TRBV5-1 with TRBJ1-4; D call uncertain. Trimming removed 0 bases from V and 6 bases from J, with 12 bases in between. There are 15 residues in the CDR3. Germline V gene sequence: CDR1 SGHRS, CDR2 YFSETQ. CDR3 bases: TGCGCCAGCAGCTTGGGCGCCGGTCTGGATGAAAAACTGTTTTTT. This sequence encodes CASSLGAGLDEKLFF.

The chain links TRBV7-2 to TRBJ1-1, with D maybe TRBD1 (6 bases). Germline assignment: CDR1 SGHTA and CDR2 FQGNSA. V was shortened by 6 bases and J by 5 bases, with 13 bases between the two germline ends. The CDR3 extends over 13 amino acids. The CDR3 sequence is CASRQMQGTEAFF. CDR3 DNA sequence: TGTGCCAGCAGGCAAATGCAGGGGACTGAAGCTTTCTTT.

The V and J genes are TRBV19 and TRBJ2-5, with TRBD2 identical over 12 bases. The CDR3 contains 16 residues. V dropped 3 bases and J dropped 3; count of bases not matched to a gene: 5. The germline gives CDR1 LNHDA, CDR2 SQIVND (reference sequence). CDR3 bases: TGTGCCAGTAGTATGGCTAGGACTAGCGGGGAAGAGACCCAGTACTTC. Its protein is CASSMARTSGEETQYF.

CDR3 DNA sequence: TGTGCCAGCAGTCAGACTACCCTGCGGGAAAACATTCAGTACTTC. The encoded protein is CASSQTTLRENIQYF. The chain joins TRBV7-2 to TRBJ2-4; D perhaps matches TRBD2 (5 bases). CDR1 and CDR2 (germline): SGHTA, FQGNSA. The CDR3 loop spans 15 amino acids. Trimming pared 6 bases from V and 5 bases from J, leaving 17 bases between.

This clone was seen a few times. The rearrangement uses TRBV2 and TRBJ1-2; no definite D call. The V end lost 1 base, the J end lost 4 bases, and 7 bases lay between the germline ends. The CDR3 length is 13 residues. Germline values: CDR1 SNHLY, CDR2 FYNNEI. The CDR3 here is CASSEESGYGYTF. Written as DNA, the CDR3 is TGTGCCAGCAGTGAAGAGTCAGGCTATGGCTACACCTTC.

The V and J genes are TRBV5-1 and TRBJ1-1; D is possibly TRBD1 (6 bases). The CDR3 runs 17 residues. V was cut by 0 bases and J by 2 bases, with 17 bases left in between. CDR1 is SGHRS, CDR2 YFSETQ, per germline. CDR3 sequence (DNA): TGCGCCAGCAGCTTGGAAGGTTCGGACAGAAGAAACACTGAAGCTTTCTTT. This encodes CASSLEGSDRRNTEAFF. Combining the CDR3 with reference TRBV5-1 and TRBJ1-1 gives the whole variable domain KAGVTQTPRYLIKTRGQQVTLSCSPISGHRSVSWYQQTPGQGLQFLFEYFSETQRNKGNFPGRFSGRQFSNSRSEMNVSTLELGDSALYLCASSLEGSDRRNTEAFFGQGTRLTVV.